The entry that follows covers one T cell receptor (beta chain) sequence. The antigen remains unidentified. Unique molecular identifiers were incorporated during preparation of the TCRbeta library. One entry per CDR3 protein, called by TCRdb with MiXCR from the PCR reads. Of 700,000 to 850,000 distinct CDR3 sequences listed, roughly 15% are singletons. The sample comes from a study of T-cell reconstitution after alpha-beta-depleted transplantation in children. Study-wide results and limits: Expanded clones from the graft, numbering several hundred, reportedly supplied alpha-beta T cells about two months after transplant. Counts and diversity of T cells one year after transplant came mostly from newly produced T cells. Surviving thymic progenitors and recipient T cells were the source of high TCRbeta diversity at day 60 in some patients.

The clonotype was recovered from a male patient between 5 and 17 years old who had a stem cell transplant for acute lymphoblastic leukemia, so the T cells may come from the graft donor. The material was PBMCs, mostly from graft donor cells, obtained 360 days after TCRalphabeta/CD19-depleted stem cell transplant.

For the CDR3, the DNA is TGTGCCAGCTCACCACCGAGGGAGGGCCTCCCAGATACGCAGTATTTT. Translation gives CASSPPREGLPDTQYF. The gene calls are TRBV18 and TRBJ2-3; 7 bases are a match to TRBD2. J gave up 4 bases and V 0 bases, and 7 bases lay outside the gene matches. The CDR3 sequence is 16 residues long. From germline, CDR1 is KGHSH and CDR2 LQKENI.